This TCR beta chain was captured in a study of blood T cells in healthy people across ages. CDR1 SQVTM and CDR2 ANQGSEA come from the germline V gene. The CDR3 totals 14 residues. Trimming cost V 6 bases and J 5 bases; bases outside gene matches: 12. Next came a second PCR, run for about 7 to 12 cycles, which used a sample-barcoded 5' primer along with a J-beta primer mix. TCRdb reanalysed the 5' RACE reads using MiXCR and keeps one entry per CDR3 protein. The sample has 650,000 to 950,000 distinct CDR3 sequences, roughly 44% seen once. The V gene is TRBV29-1, the J gene TRBJ2-5; 7 positions agree with TRBD1. Specimen: blood. This clonotype was obtained from a man aged 55 to 69 in good health. In DNA form, the CDR3 reads TGCAGCGTAGGGGACAGCCTCTCCAGGGAGACCCAGTACTTC. Protein product: CSVGDSLSRETQYF.